This T cell receptor beta chain comes out of a study of T cell responses to AZD1222 COVID-19 vaccine. Study outcomes and limitations: AZD1222 recipients seropositive at baseline numbered only six. Nearly half of spike-specific TCRs reportedly target unmutated variant regions. Spike-specific TCR depth and breadth grew after two AZD1222 doses. Repertoire samples came only from after the peak T cell response.

The ends lost 3 bases at V and 6 bases at J; junction bases unmatched: 3. The CDR3 has 14 amino acids. Per germline, CDR1 MDHEN and CDR2 SYDVKM. Some clones are missing from TCRdb's copy, which holds only in-frame ones; the method was immunoSEQ multiplex PCR. The sample carries about 55,000 clones, about 89% recorded once. Points on this clone: What it recognizes is unknown.

This sequence was found in an adult in good health. The chain links TRBV28 to TRBJ2-3; 10 bases fit TRBD2. This sample comprised peripheral blood, obtained on day 0 of AZD1222 vaccination. The CDR3: CASSFLAGVDTQYF. DNA of the CDR3: TGTGCCAGCAGTTTCCTAGCGGGAGTGGATACGCAGTATTTT.